This T cell receptor beta chain was profiled in a study of T cells after posttransplantation cyclophosphamide. Study-wide results and caveats: Blood and skin or GI T cell repertoires showed limited TRB overlap.

This clone was detected ten times or more. Antigen unknown. This table comes from immunoSEQ multiplex PCR, and its TCRdb copy is limited to in-frame clones, with some not included. This table holds 20,000 to 30,000 clones with no singletons; the top ten claim around 4.4%. From germline, CDR1 is SGHTA and CDR2 FQGNSA. This CDR3 comprises 16 residues. V shed 5 bases and J 1 base; nucleotides not matched to a gene: 9. The sample consisted of PBMCs. The sequence was obtained from a woman aged 45-59 years in good health, CMV-negative, and a related stem cell transplant donor. The V call is TRBV7-2, the J call TRBJ2-7, with 9 bases identical to TRBD1. The CDR3 bases are TGTGCCAGCAGCCGCCTCGGGACAGGGTCATCCTACGAGCAGTACTTC. Protein sequence: CASSRLGTGSSYEQYF.